This T cell receptor beta chain was identified in a study of control samples from healthy donors and cancer patients. Clones were read by immunoSEQ multiplex PCR, and TCRdb kept only the in-frame ones, dropping some. The sample holds 150,000 to 200,000 clones, roughly 90% seen once. The junction had 7 bases not matched to a gene; V was cut back by 6 bases and J by 1 base. Germline V gene data show CDR1 as LNHDA and CDR2 as SQIVND (reference sequence). The CDR3 contains 15 residues. The rearrangement links TRBV19 to TRBJ2-5, with 8 bases matching TRBD1. The TCR was taken from a woman in her forties or fifties in good health. Sequencing was carried out using blood. In nucleotides, the CDR3 is TGTGCCAGTAGCCGGGCACAGGGGGGCCAAGAGACCCAGTACTTC. This gives the protein CASSRAQGGQETQYF.